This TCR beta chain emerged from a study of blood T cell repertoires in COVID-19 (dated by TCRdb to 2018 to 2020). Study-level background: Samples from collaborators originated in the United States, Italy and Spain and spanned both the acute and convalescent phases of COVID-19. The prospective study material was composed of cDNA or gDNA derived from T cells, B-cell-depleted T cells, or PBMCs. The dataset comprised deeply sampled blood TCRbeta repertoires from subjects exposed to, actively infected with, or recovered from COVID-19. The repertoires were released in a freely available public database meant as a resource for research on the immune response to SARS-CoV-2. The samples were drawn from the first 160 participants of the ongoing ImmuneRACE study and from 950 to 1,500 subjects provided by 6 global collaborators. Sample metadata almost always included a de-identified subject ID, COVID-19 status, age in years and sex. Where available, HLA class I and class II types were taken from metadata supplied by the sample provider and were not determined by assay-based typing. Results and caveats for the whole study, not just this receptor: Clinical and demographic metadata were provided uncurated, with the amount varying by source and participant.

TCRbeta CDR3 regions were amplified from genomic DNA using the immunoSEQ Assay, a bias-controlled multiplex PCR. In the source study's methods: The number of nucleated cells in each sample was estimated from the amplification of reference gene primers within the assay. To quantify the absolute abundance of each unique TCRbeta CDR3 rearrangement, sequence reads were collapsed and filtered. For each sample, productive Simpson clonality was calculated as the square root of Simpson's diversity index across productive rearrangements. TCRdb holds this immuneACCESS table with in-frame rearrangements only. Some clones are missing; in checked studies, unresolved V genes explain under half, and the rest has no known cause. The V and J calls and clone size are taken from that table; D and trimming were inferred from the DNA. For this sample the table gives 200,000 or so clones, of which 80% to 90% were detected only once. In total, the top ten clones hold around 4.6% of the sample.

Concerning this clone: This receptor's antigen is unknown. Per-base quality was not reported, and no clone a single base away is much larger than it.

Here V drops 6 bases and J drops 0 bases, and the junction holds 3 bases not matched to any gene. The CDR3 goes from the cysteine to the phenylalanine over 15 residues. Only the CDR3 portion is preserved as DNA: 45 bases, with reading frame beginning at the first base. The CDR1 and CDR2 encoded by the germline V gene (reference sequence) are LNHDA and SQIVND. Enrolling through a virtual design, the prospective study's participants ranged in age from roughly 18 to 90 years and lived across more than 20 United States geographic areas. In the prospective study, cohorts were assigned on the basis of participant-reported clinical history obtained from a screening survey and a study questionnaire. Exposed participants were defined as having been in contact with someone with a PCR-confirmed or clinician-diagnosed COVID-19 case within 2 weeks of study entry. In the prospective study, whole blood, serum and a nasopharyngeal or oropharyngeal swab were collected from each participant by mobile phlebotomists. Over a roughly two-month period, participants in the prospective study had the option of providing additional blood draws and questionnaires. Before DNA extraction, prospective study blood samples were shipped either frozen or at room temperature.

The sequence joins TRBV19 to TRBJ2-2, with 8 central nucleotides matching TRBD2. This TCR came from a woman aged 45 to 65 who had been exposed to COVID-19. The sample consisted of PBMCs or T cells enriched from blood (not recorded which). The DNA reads TGTGCCAGTAGGGGCGGGGGGCCGAACACCGGGGAGCTGTTTTTT. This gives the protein CASRGGGPNTGELFF.